What follows are 9 T cell receptor beta chains derived from one specimen sequenced in a study of blood T cell repertoires in COVID-19. Measured with immunoSEQ multiplex PCR; TCRdb has only the in-frame clones, and not every one. The sample lists around 67,000 clones, 80% to 85% occurring once. The material sequenced was peripheral blood. These receptors were collected from a human donor in a cohort sampled during active COVID-19.

In this sample, this clone turned up a few times. V gene TRBV28 combines with J gene TRBJ1-2; a possible D gene is TRBD1 (5 bases). V was trimmed by 1 base and J by 11 bases, leaving 17 bases between them. CDR3 size: 14 residues. CDR1 and CDR2 (germline): MDHEN, SYDVKM. CDR3 sequence (DNA): TGTGCCAGCAGTTTATCCGGGACGATGGGAGGGTACACCTTC. Its protein is CASSLSGTMGGYTF.

In its sample, this clone was seen once. The J gene is TRBJ2-7, the V gene TRBV5-1, with 12 positions matching TRBD2. The V gene's germline CDR1 is SGHRS and CDR2 YFSETQ. The ends lost 0 bases at V and 5 bases at J; junction bases unmatched: 9. This CDR3 has 17 amino acids. DNA for the CDR3: TGCGCCAGCAGCTTGGGGTCATGGACTAGCGGGAAGGACGAGCAGTACTTC. It codes for CASSLGSWTSGKDEQYF.

This clone was seen a few times. The CDR3 sequence: CASSSQSNQPQHF. CDR3 sequence (DNA): TGTGCCAGCAGTTCTCAGTCCAATCAGCCCCAGCATTTT. The chain carries TRBV11-2 and TRBJ1-5; D is unresolved. Trimming stripped 6 bases from V and 3 bases from J, with 9 bases between. Germline V gene sequence: CDR1 SGHAT, CDR2 FQNNGV. This CDR3 is 13 amino acids long.

This chain connects TRBV25-1 to TRBJ1-3, with a weak D call TRBD1 (6 bases). This CDR3 spans 17 amino acids. Germline-derived CDR1 and CDR2 are MGHDK and SYGVNS. The germline V and J ends were trimmed by 6 bases and 4 bases, with 22 bases remaining between them. CDR3 nucleotide sequence: TGTGCCAGCAGATCCAATTTTGGGGGGGCGCAGGGAAACACCATATATTTT. It is translated as CASRSNFGGAQGNTIYF.

This chain links TRBV18 with TRBJ2-7; D perhaps matches TRBD1 (5 bases). CDR1 and CDR2 (germline): KGHSH, LQKENI. This CDR3 contains 12 residues. V was clipped by 9 bases and J by 3 bases, with 12 bases between them. This chain's CDR3 is CASNTQGYEQYF. CDR3 DNA: TGTGCCAGTAACACCCAGGGCTACGAGCAGTACTTC.

The V and J genes are TRBV2 and TRBJ2-1; perhaps TRBD2 as D (6 bases). Looked up from germline, CDR1 is SNHLY and CDR2 is FYNNEI. Trimming took 3 bases from V and 14 from J, leaving 14 bases between them. The CDR3 runs 12 residues. CDR3 loop: CASSDMRREEFF. For the CDR3, the DNA is TGTGCCAGCAGTGATATGCGCAGGGAGGAGTTCTTC.

The V gene is TRBV5-5, the J gene TRBJ2-7; D unresolved. CDR1 is SGHKS, CDR2 YYEKEE, per germline (reference sequence). The length of the CDR3 is 14 residues. V lost 0 bases to trimming and J lost 3 bases, with 10 bases between them. The CDR3 reads CASSLGQAYYEQYF. The CDR3 DNA sequence: TGTGCCAGCAGCTTGGGGCAGGCCTACTACGAGCAGTACTTC.

In DNA form, the CDR3 reads TGTGCCAGCTCACCACCCCAGGGACAGCCCCAGCATTTT. Its protein is CASSPPQGQPQHF. V is TRBV18 and J is TRBJ1-5, with D possibly matching TRBD1 (5 bases). This CDR3 region has 13 residues. CDR1 is KGHSH, CDR2 LQKENI, per germline. V dropped 0 bases and J dropped 7 bases, with 7 bases sitting between them.

This clone showed up just a few times. V is TRBV15 and J is TRBJ1-1, with D possibly being TRBD1 (5 bases). V lost 8 bases and J 1 base, leaving 8 bases between the germline ends. This CDR3 has 12 residues. Germline V gene data show CDR1 as LNHNV and CDR2 as YYDKDF (reference sequence). CDR3 DNA sequence: TGTGCCACCCGAGGACAGAACACTGAAGCTTTCTTT. The encoded protein is CATRGQNTEAFF. The whole variable domain, filled in from reference TRBV15 and TRBJ1-1, reads DAMVIQNPRYQVTQFGKPVTLSCSQTLNHNVMYWYQQKSSQAPKLLFHYYDKDFNNEADTPDNFQSRRPNTSFCFLDIRSPGLGDTAMYLCATRGQNTEAFFGQGTRLTVV.